Following are 19 T cell receptor beta chains from one sample sequenced in a study of metastatic and nonmetastatic thyroid tumors. With MiXCR, TCRdb reprocessed the PCR reads. The sample contains approximately 30,000 clones, approximately 17% of which appear only once. Thyroid surgery took place with no prior treatment in any patient. Sequenced: blood. The source is a female donor with papillary thyroid cancer or a benign thyroid nodule (not recorded which). Some clones in this sample may be carry-over from other donors' samples.

This clone was seen more than once but under ten times. This sequence joins TRBV19 and TRBJ2-1; D is ambiguous. V was pared by 8 bases and J by 6 bases, with 8 bases between. The germline CDR1 and CDR2 sequences are LNHDA and SQIVND (reference sequence). The CDR3 loop spans 11 amino acids. The CDR3 DNA reads TGTGCCAGTTCGTGGCGCAATGAGCAGTTCTTC. It translates to CASSWRNEQFF.

About this clone: At the DNA level, this CDR3 is encoded by other sequences in the same sample as well. V usage is TRBV7-2 and J usage is TRBJ2-7, with a tentative D call TRBD2 (5 bases). Trimming removed 4 bases from V and 5 bases from J, with 18 bases in between. CDR1 and CDR2 (germline): SGHTA, FQGNSA. This CDR3 spans 15 amino acids. The CDR3 here is CASSSRRGGFDEQYF. CDR3 sequence (DNA): TGTGCCAGCAGCTCCCGAAGAGGAGGTTTCGACGAGCAGTACTTC. Combining the CDR3 with reference TRBV7-2 and TRBJ2-7 gives the whole variable domain GAGVSQSPSNKVTEKGKDVELRCDPISGHTALYWYRQSLGQGLEFLIYFQGNSAPDKSGLPSDRFSAERTGGSVSTLTIQRTQQEDSAVYLCASSSRRGGFDEQYFGPGTRLTVT.

This clone was seen a few times. At one end, the junction sequence differs from germline, possibly due to a read error. The V and J genes are TRBV6-2 or TRBV6-3 and TRBJ1-1; D gene uncertain. The CDR3 consists of 17 residues. The germline gives CDR1 MNHEY, CDR2 SVGEGT. CDR3 coding DNA: TGTGCCAGCAGAATACGGGAAACGGTGGTATTCGGCACTGAATCTTTCTTT. It specifies CASRIRETVVFGTESFF.

A note on this clone: An end of the junction does not agree with germline; a read error may underlie this. This rearrangement joins TRBV7-6 to TRBJ2-3; 7 bases match TRBD2. The V gene's germline CDR1 is SGHVS and CDR2 FNYEAQ. The CDR3 covers 17 residues. The CDR3 spells CAISPASAGFNTDTQYF. The CDR3 DNA follows: TGTGCCATCAGCCCCGCCTCAGCGGGATTCAACACAGATACGCAGTATTTT.

This clone was observed many times. This sequence joins TRBV7-8 and TRBJ1-5; no definite D call. Per the germline V gene, CDR1 is SGHVS and CDR2 is FQNEAQ. The CDR3 has 12 residues. V was trimmed by 5 bases and J by 6 bases, leaving 8 bases between them. Here the CDR3 DNA reads TGTGCCAGCAGCCCCCTGGGTCAGCCCCAGCATTTT. It codes for CASSPLGQPQHF.

This clone is medium-sized (0.01 to 0.1%) in the sample. V and J are TRBV5-1 and TRBJ2-7, with a possible D match to TRBD2 (6 bases). This CDR3 region has 15 residues. The V and J ends lost 0 bases and 0 bases respectively, with 10 bases between them. Germline V lookup: CDR1 SGHRS, CDR2 YFSETQ. This CDR3 is CASSLAGGSSYEQYF. CDR3 DNA sequence: TGCGCCAGCAGCTTGGCCGGGGGAAGCTCCTACGAGCAGTACTTC.

This clone was found many times. The chain is built from TRBV11-2 and TRBJ2-1, with D possibly matching TRBD1 (5 bases). Trimming left V 5 bases short and J 5 bases short, with 22 bases between. The CDR3 is made up of 17 amino acids. The germline CDR1 and CDR2 sequences are SGHAT and FQNNGV. The CDR3 sequence: CASSRPKPTATDNEQFF. For the CDR3, the DNA is TGTGCCAGCAGCCGACCCAAACCGACAGCCACAGACAATGAGCAGTTCTTC. The variable domain in full, with the rest retrieved from reference TRBV11-2 and TRBJ2-1, is EAGVAQSPRYKIIEKRQSVAFWCNPISGHATLYWYQQILGQGPKLLIQFQNNGVVDDSQLPKDRFSAERLKGVDSTLKIQPAKLEDSAVYLCASSRPKPTATDNEQFFGPGTRLTVL.

To note about this clone: The junction shows a germline mismatch at one end, possibly a read error. The V call is TRBV6-1, the J call TRBJ2-1; no clear D gene. Germline assignment: CDR1 MNHNS and CDR2 SASEGT. This CDR3 is built from 12 residues. CDR3 bases: TGTGCCAGCAGGAAAGCTCGCAATGAGAAGTTCTTC. Translation gives CASRKARNEKFF.

This clone was seen repeatedly, ten times or more. This chain joins TRBV5-6 and TRBJ2-1; possibly TRBD2 for D (5 bases). Germline V CDR1 and CDR2: SGHDT, YYEEEE. The length of the CDR3 is 14 residues. V lost 2 bases and J 6 bases, leaving 12 bases between the germline ends. The CDR3 nucleotides read TGTGCCAGCAGCTTACCCACTAGTATCAATGAGCAGTTCTTC. It yields the protein CASSLPTSINEQFF.

This clone was seen many times. The V gene is TRBV6-2 or TRBV6-3, the J gene TRBJ1-1, with no clear D. Trimming left V 6 bases short and J 4 bases short, with 9 bases between. This CDR3 has 12 residues. Germline V gene data show CDR1 as MNHEY and CDR2 as SVGEGT. The DNA for the CDR3 is TGTGCCAGCAGGCCCGGAACCACTGAAGCTTTCTTT. This translates into CASRPGTTEAFF.

The rearrangement joins TRBV19 to TRBJ2-7; the D gene is possibly TRBD1 (6 bases). V gave up 3 bases and J gave up 5 bases, with 14 bases separating them. CDR1 and CDR2 from the germline V gene are LNHDA and SQIVND (reference sequence). This CDR3 is built from 14 residues. CDR3 sequence: CASSMSQGPNEQYF. CDR3 nucleotide sequence: TGTGCCAGTAGTATGTCACAGGGTCCCAACGAGCAGTACTTC. Together with reference TRBV19 and TRBJ2-7, the CDR3 gives the full variable domain: DGGITQSPKYLFRKEGQNVTLSCEQNLNHDAMYWYRQDPGQGLRLIYYSQIVNDFQKGDIAEGYSVSREKKESFPLTVTSAQKNPTAFYLCASSMSQGPNEQYFGPGTRLTVT.

This clone has at least ten counts. The V gene is TRBV25-1, the J gene TRBJ2-1; TRBD2 aligns across 12 bases. Per the germline V gene, CDR1 is MGHDK and CDR2 is SYGVNS. The CDR3 extends over 17 amino acids. V lost 10 bases, J lost 4 bases, and 14 bases stayed unmatched. The CDR3 coding sequence is TGTGCCACCCATCAAAAGGCTAGCGGGAGGGATTACAATGAGCAGTTCTTC. Translating it yields CATHQKASGRDYNEQFF.

This chain uses TRBV12-3 or TRBV12-4 with TRBJ1-6, with D tentatively TRBD1 (6 bases). Trimming shortened V by 6 bases and J by 4 bases, and 10 bases separated the two germline ends. The length of the CDR3 is 14 residues. The CDR3 here is CASSLGQYNSPLHF. CDR3 bases: TGTGCCAGCAGCCTAGGACAGTATAATTCACCCCTCCACTTT.

In this sample, this clone turned up many times. The chain uses TRBV7-9 and TRBJ2-3; D is possibly TRBD2 (6 bases). The CDR3 loop spans 14 amino acids. V lost 2 bases, J lost 4 bases, and 10 bases lay in between. Germline CDR1 is SEHNR and CDR2 is FQNEAQ (reference sequence). The CDR3: CASSLTGASDTQYF. CDR3 DNA sequence: TGTGCCAGCAGCTTAACGGGAGCCTCAGATACGCAGTATTTT.

By proportion, this clone is medium-sized. The chain recombines TRBV7-2 with TRBJ1-3, with D hard to call. Trimming took off 4 bases at V and 0 bases at J, with 19 bases between the two ends. Germline lookup yields CDR1 SGHTA and CDR2 FQGNSA. CDR3 size: 18 residues. The CDR3 reads CASSSYIGLQSSGNTIYF. The CDR3 coding sequence is TGTGCCAGCAGCTCCTATATAGGGCTACAGTCCTCTGGAAACACCATATATTTT.

CDR3 sequence: CASRYRGLDQPQHF. The CDR3 nucleotides are TGTGCCAGCAGATACAGGGGTTTGGATCAGCCCCAGCATTTT. The rearrangement links TRBV27 to TRBJ1-5; TRBD1 aligns across 7 bases. Germline V lookup: CDR1 MNHEY, CDR2 SMNVEV (reference sequence). With 6 bases clipped from V and 5 bases from J, the junction kept 7 bases outside the gene matches. This CDR3 spans 14 amino acids.

There are many counts of this clone. The rearrangement joins TRBV7-2 to TRBJ2-1; D could derive from TRBD1 or TRBD2 (6 bases each). From germline, CDR1 is SGHTA and CDR2 FQGNSA. With 5 bases removed from V and 10 bases from J, the gap between germline ends came to 15 bases. The CDR3 has 13 residues. CDR3: CASSPKGGMEQFF. In DNA form, the CDR3 reads TGTGCCAGCAGCCCCAAGGGGGGTATGGAGCAGTTCTTC.

This clone appeared many times. The chain has TRBV18 and TRBJ1-1; perhaps TRBD1 as D (6 bases). The CDR3 contains 16 residues. Germline V gene sequence: CDR1 KGHSH, CDR2 LQKENI. V lost 3 bases to trimming and J lost 1 base, with 15 bases between them. CDR3: CASSPLDRTPNTEAFF. The CDR3 nucleotides are TGTGCCAGCTCACCCCTGGACAGAACTCCGAACACTGAAGCTTTCTTT.

This clone is medium-sized by share. This chain connects TRBV28 to TRBJ2-7, with a weak D call TRBD1 (5 bases). The CDR3 covers 12 residues. The V and J ends lost 5 bases and 4 bases respectively, with 9 bases between them. The germline V gene has CDR1 MDHEN and CDR2 SYDVKM. This chain's CDR3 is CASSTTAYEQYF. In DNA, the CDR3 is TGTGCCAGCAGTACGACAGCATACGAGCAGTACTTC. Complete variable domain (other parts from reference TRBV28 and TRBJ2-7): DVKVTQSSRYLVKRTGEKVFLECVQDMDHENMFWYRQDPGLGLRLIYFSYDVKMKEKGDIPEGYSVSREKKERFSLILESASTNQTSMYLCASSTTAYEQYFGPGTRLTVT.